The 23 T cell receptor beta chains given below trace back to one sample, sequenced in a study of neurological immune-mediated disorders. MiXCR, run by TCRdb on the 5' RACE reads, gives a single entry per CDR3 protein. This table has 30,000 or so distinct CDR3 sequences, 4.6% appearing once. The sample taken for sequencing was PBMCs. These receptors originate from a man aged 18 to 29 in good health.

Ten or more counts support this clonotype. An end of the junction does not agree with germline; a read error may underlie this. This chain connects TRBV7-2 to TRBJ2-5, with TRBD2 matching over 8 bases. CDR1 SGHTA and CDR2 FQGNSA come from the germline V gene. CDR3 length equals 15 residues. CDR3 amino acids: CASSLAGTYQETQYF. The CDR3 coding sequence is TGTGCCAGCAGCCTAGCGGGCACGTACCAAGAGACCCAGTACTTC.

This clonotype was recorded at least ten times. The chain links TRBV12-3 or TRBV12-4 to TRBJ1-3, with a tentative D call TRBD1 (6 bases). The CDR3 sequence is 14 residues long. Trimming removed 6 bases from V and 6 bases from J, with 15 bases in between. The DNA of the CDR3 is TGTGCCAGCAGCCCTCAGGCGGGGGCAAACACCATATATTTT. It yields the protein CASSPQAGANTIYF.

This clonotype was observed at least ten times. V is TRBV20-1 and J is TRBJ2-1; the D is unclear. V gave up 4 bases and J gave up 3 bases, with 13 bases separating them. Germline loops: CDR1 DFQATT, CDR2 SNEGSKA (reference sequence). The CDR3 is 14 amino acids. Written as DNA, the CDR3 is TGCAGTGCTAAGACTTCTCCGGGCTACAATGAGCAGTTCTTC. This gives the protein CSAKTSPGYNEQFF.

Many counts were recorded for this clonotype. V is TRBV2 and J is TRBJ1-5; D unresolved. V lost 1 base to trimming and J lost 8 bases, with 15 bases between them. Germline assignment: CDR1 SNHLY and CDR2 FYNNEI. The CDR3 is made up of 15 amino acids. The DNA for the CDR3 is TGTGCCAGCAGTGAAGGGACGATCCCCCTAGAGCCCCAGCATTTT. This encodes CASSEGTIPLEPQHF.

This clonotype was counted at least ten times. The chain links TRBV6-2 or TRBV6-3 to TRBJ1-2, with a tentative D call TRBD1 (5 bases). The CDR3 covers 14 residues. Trimming shortened V by 6 bases and J by 8 bases, and 19 bases separated the two germline ends. Germline CDR1 reads MNHEY; CDR2 reads SVGEGT. The CDR3: CASRTTGTDRGYTF. As DNA, the CDR3 is TGTGCCAGCAGAACCACCGGGACGGATCGCGGCTACACCTTC.

This clonotype has ten or more counts. A read error may produce the germline difference seen at one junction end. The chain links TRBV12-3 or TRBV12-4 to TRBJ2-2; D gene uncertain. The CDR3 totals 13 residues. The CDR3: CASRLLNTGELFF. CDR3 in DNA: TGTGCCAGCCGTTTGCTCAACACCGGGGAGCTGTTTTTT.

The chain couples TRBV5-3 to TRBJ1-3; D is uncertain. TRBV5-3 is noted as an ORF with a role that remains uncertain. V was trimmed by 5 bases and J by 7 bases, leaving 16 bases between them. The CDR3 runs 14 residues. This CDR3 reads CARSVLGNRNTIYF. For the CDR3, the DNA is TGTGCCAGAAGTGTGCTGGGAAATCGTAACACCATATATTTT.

The table lists this clonotype with a few counts. The chain has TRBV11-3 and TRBJ2-1, with D perhaps TRBD1 or TRBD2 (5 bases each). The CDR3 runs to 13 residues. The germline gives CDR1 SGHNT, CDR2 YENEEA. Trimming left V 4 bases short and J 9 bases short, with 13 bases between. The CDR3 DNA is TGTGCCAGCAGCTCGGGGCCGGGCCCTGAGCAGTTCTTC. Its translation is CASSSGPGPEQFF.

This clonotype was observed many times. The rearrangement joins TRBV5-1 to TRBJ1-1, with D hard to call. CDR3 length: 14 residues. CDR1 is SGHRS and CDR2 is YFSETQ in the germline V gene. The V end lost 3 bases, the J end lost 4 bases, and 13 bases lay between the germline ends. The CDR3 region is CASSWGSSFTEAFF. The CDR3 DNA follows: TGCGCCAGCAGCTGGGGAAGCTCATTCACTGAAGCTTTCTTT.

This clonotype occurred many times. The chain couples TRBV19 to TRBJ1-1; D uncertain. The germline gives CDR1 LNHDA, CDR2 SQIVND (reference sequence). With 4 bases removed from V and 1 base from J, the gap between germline ends came to 16 bases. The CDR3 loop spans 16 amino acids. This CDR3 is CASSTGHERWNTEAFF. CDR3 DNA sequence: TGTGCCAGTAGTACGGGCCACGAGAGATGGAACACTGAAGCTTTCTTT.

This clonotype was counted ten times or more. The J gene is TRBJ2-5, the V gene TRBV2; no definite D call. Germline CDR1 and CDR2: SNHLY and FYNNEI. V shed 6 bases and J shed 5 bases, with 16 bases lying between them. The CDR3 runs 14 residues. CDR3 residues: CASRESETGETQYF. CDR3 in DNA: TGTGCCAGCAGAGAGAGCGAGACTGGGGAGACCCAGTACTTC. Supplemented by reference TRBV2 and TRBJ2-5, the full variable domain reads EPEVTQTPSHQVTQMGQEVILRCVPISNHLYFYWYRQILGQKVEFLVSFYNNEISEKSEIFDDQFSVERPDGSNFTLKIRSTKLEDSAMYFCASRESETGETQYFGPGTRLLVL.

Ten or more counts support this clonotype. The V and J genes are TRBV20-1 and TRBJ1-1; a weak D match, TRBD1 (6 bases). This CDR3 has 15 amino acids. Trimming left V 0 bases short and J 4 bases short, with 15 bases between. CDR1 and CDR2 from the germline V gene are DFQATT and SNEGSKA (reference sequence). The CDR3 reads CSARDGRGGGTEAFF. DNA of the CDR3: TGCAGTGCTAGAGATGGTCGGGGAGGGGGCACTGAAGCTTTCTTT.

This clonotype appeared many times. The chain links TRBV2 to TRBJ2-7; D remains ambiguous. This CDR3 is 12 amino acids long. CDR1 is SNHLY and CDR2 is FYNNEI in the germline V gene. V lost 3 bases and J lost 3, with 6 bases in between. Here the CDR3 DNA reads TGTGCCAGCAGTGAGGCTAACTACGAGCAGTACTTC. Its protein product is CASSEANYEQYF.

This clonotype appeared many times. V is TRBV5-1 and J is TRBJ2-5, with 8 nucleotides matching TRBD2. The germline CDR1 and CDR2 sequences are SGHRS and YFSETQ. V was pared by 4 bases and J by 3 bases, with 5 bases of the junction left unmatched. The CDR3 runs to 14 residues. CDR3 DNA: TGCGCCAGCAGCCCCGGGGGGGAGGAAGAGACCCAGTACTTC. Amino acid sequence: CASSPGGEEETQYF.

This clonotype has a count of ten or more. The chain recombines TRBV5-1 with TRBJ1-2; the D is unclear. The V end lost 3 bases, the J end lost 3 bases, and 9 bases lay between the germline ends. Per germline, CDR1 SGHRS and CDR2 YFSETQ. This CDR3 spans 13 amino acids. The CDR3 reads CASSWTGDYGYTF. The CDR3 coding sequence is TGCGCCAGCAGCTGGACCGGGGACTATGGCTACACCTTC.

This clonotype was seen at least ten times. The chain recombines TRBV7-8 with TRBJ2-1; 7 bases line up with TRBD2. The trim removed 5 bases at V and 6 bases at J, leaving 7 bases unmatched. CDR3 length: 14 residues. Germline assignment: CDR1 SGHVS and CDR2 FQNEAQ. CDR3 amino acids: CASSPGAGSNEQFF. The CDR3, as DNA: TGTGCCAGCAGCCCAGGAGCGGGGTCCAATGAGCAGTTCTTC.

This clonotype has at least ten counts. V gene TRBV7-9 combines with J gene TRBJ1-4; 9 nucleotides agree with TRBD1. V lost 5 bases and J lost 3; bases outside the gene matches: 7. Per the germline V gene, CDR1 is SEHNR and CDR2 is FQNEAQ (reference sequence). The CDR3 consists of 16 residues. The CDR3 reads CASSPSGTGPNEKLFF. The CDR3 bases are TGTGCCAGCAGCCCAAGCGGGACAGGGCCTAATGAAAAACTGTTTTTT.

This clonotype was counted ten times or more. The chain carries TRBV20-1 and TRBJ1-2; D unresolved. The germline gives CDR1 DFQATT, CDR2 SNEGSKA (reference sequence). The CDR3 is made up of 13 amino acids. Trimming removed 1 base from V and 8 bases from J, with 14 bases in between. This chain's CDR3 is CSARGWSIQGYTF. The CDR3 bases are TGCAGTGCTAGAGGGTGGAGTATCCAGGGCTACACCTTC.

At least ten counts were recorded for this clonotype. This chain links TRBV3-1 with TRBJ2-1, with 13 bases aligning to TRBD2. The length of the CDR3 is 15 residues. CDR1 LGHDT and CDR2 YNNKEL come from the germline V gene (reference sequence). With 5 bases clipped from V and 8 bases from J, the junction kept 6 bases outside the gene matches. The CDR3 region has the DNA TGTGCCAGCAGCTGGACTAGCGGGGGTGGGGATGAGCAGTTCTTC. The encoded protein is CASSWTSGGGDEQFF.

At least ten counts were recorded for this clonotype. The J gene is TRBJ1-3, the V gene TRBV30; D not certain. Germline loops: CDR1 GTSNPN, CDR2 SVGIG (reference sequence). The CDR3 has 15 residues. Deletions cut 2 bases from V and 6 bases from J, with 17 bases between. CDR3 DNA: TGTGCCTGGAGTACTTCCTTTAGGGCCGCAAACACCATATATTTT. This translates into CAWSTSFRAANTIYF.

This clonotype occurred many times. This chain uses TRBV20-1 with TRBJ1-5; D uncertain. V lost 3 bases to trimming and J lost 2 bases, with 14 bases between them. Germline V gives CDR1 DFQATT, CDR2 SNEGSKA (reference sequence). The CDR3 consists of 15 residues. CDR3 sequence reads: CSASVVLGGNQPQHF. The CDR3 DNA reads as TGCAGTGCTAGTGTAGTCCTTGGGGGCAATCAGCCCCAGCATTTT.

Many counts were recorded for this clonotype. The chain joins TRBV20-1 to TRBJ1-1; no firm D call. In germline, CDR1 is DFQATT, CDR2 SNEGSKA (reference sequence). The CDR3 has 12 residues. Trimming removed 4 bases from V and 1 base from J, with 7 bases in between. The CDR3 DNA reads as TGCAGTGCTAACTCAGGGAACACTGAAGCTTTCTTT. This codes for CSANSGNTEAFF.

This clonotype was counted at least ten times. V usage is TRBV5-5 and J usage is TRBJ2-5; perhaps D is TRBD1 or TRBD2 (7 bases each). Trimming took 4 bases from V and 2 from J, leaving 18 bases between them. The V gene's germline CDR1 is SGHKS and CDR2 YYEKEE (reference sequence). This CDR3 is 16 amino acids long. The CDR3 loop reads CASSRGADRRQETQYF. The DNA for the CDR3 is TGTGCCAGCAGCCGGGGGGCGGACAGGAGGCAAGAGACCCAGTACTTC.